The next 25 T cell receptor beta chains were all read from a single sample in a study of TIL therapy for anti-PD-1-resistant metastatic lung cancer. Indicated time point: pre-treatment sample, taken before nivolumab and TIL therapy. Tumor tissue came from excised metastases, mostly pleural nodules or supraclavicular lymph nodes. This was the immunoSEQ v3 assay. Profiling relied on immunoSEQ multiplex PCR, and the TCRdb table lists in-frame clones only, not all of them. The table includes 25,000 to 30,000 clones, roughly two thirds detected once. The specimen comprised tumor tissue, sampled at baseline. These receptors were taken from a woman between 30 and 79 years old with non-small cell lung cancer.

This chain uses TRBV5-6 with TRBJ1-4; 7 bases line up with TRBD1. V lost 4 bases to trimming and J lost 7 bases; unmatched junction nucleotides: 10. The CDR3 totals 15 residues. Germline CDR1 and CDR2: SGHDT and YYEEEE. CDR3 in amino acids: CASSRQGGIGEKLFF. CDR3 DNA sequence: TGTGCCAGCAGCCGACAGGGTGGAATTGGTGAAAAACTGTTTTTT.

The chain is built from TRBV11-2 and TRBJ2-1, with TRBD2 matching over 8 bases. Germline assignment: CDR1 SGHAT and CDR2 FQNNGV. CDR3 length: 12 amino acids. V gave up 2 bases and J gave up 16 bases; unmatched junction bases: 7. For the CDR3, the DNA is TGTGCCAGCAGCTTATCAGGACTAGCAAGTTTCTTC. It yields the protein CASSLSGLASFF.

This chain joins TRBV5-1 and TRBJ2-2, with 7 nucleotides matching TRBD2. CDR3 length: 16 residues. V dropped 0 bases and J dropped 2; count of bases not matched to a gene: 4. Germline loops: CDR1 SGHRS, CDR2 YFSETQ. The CDR3 region has the DNA TGCGCCAGCAGCTTGGATCCTAGCGGAAACACCGGGGAGCTGTTTTTT. Protein product: CASSLDPSGNTGELFF.

This chain links TRBV2 with TRBJ1-1; D is uncertain. Germline lookup yields CDR1 SNHLY and CDR2 FYNNEI. Trimming removed 6 bases at V and 2 bases at J, with 10 bases between. The CDR3 is 13 amino acids. The CDR3 region is CASSSPANTEAFF. As DNA, the CDR3 is TGTGCCAGCAGCAGTCCAGCTAACACTGAAGCTTTCTTT.

V gene TRBV30 combines with J gene TRBJ2-3; the match to TRBD2 covers 16 bases. CDR1 and CDR2 (germline): GTSNPN, SVGIG (reference sequence). V shed 2 bases and J 5 bases; nucleotides not matched to a gene: 7. The CDR3 runs 17 residues. The CDR3 DNA reads as TGTGCCTGGAGTTCCGGGACTAGCGGGAGGGCCGGAGATACGCAGTATTTT. Protein: CAWSSGTSGRAGDTQYF.

The chain carries TRBV7-9 and TRBJ2-5; D not certain. This CDR3 is built from 13 residues. The germline V gene has CDR1 SEHNR and CDR2 FQNEAQ (reference sequence). Trimming removed 4 bases at V and 3 bases at J, with 9 bases between. CDR3 coding DNA: TGTGCCAGCAGCTCCCCCGATAAAGAGACCCAGTACTTC. This translates into CASSSPDKETQYF.

This rearrangement joins TRBV29-1 to TRBJ2-7, with 10 nucleotides matching TRBD1. Germline V lookup: CDR1 SQVTM, CDR2 ANQGSEA. Trimming took 6 bases from V and 6 from J; bases not matched to a gene: 11. There are 14 residues in the CDR3. DNA for the CDR3: TGCAGCGTGGGGGGCCGACAGGGGGCGCCCGAGCAGTACTTC. Its protein is CSVGGRQGAPEQYF.

The chain joins TRBV30 to TRBJ1-3; D not certain. The CDR3 sequence is 16 residues long. The germline V gene encodes CDR1 GTSNPN and CDR2 SVGIG (reference sequence). V was pared by 2 bases and J by 4 bases, with 18 bases between. The CDR3 nucleotides read TGTGCCTGGAGTTCACCCGAGACCAAGGGAGGAAACACCATATATTTT. It is translated as CAWSSPETKGGNTIYF.

This clone was observed a handful of times. The CDR3 sequence is CAISESGYEQYF. The CDR3, as DNA: TGTGCCATCAGTGAGAGTGGGTACGAGCAGTACTTC. The chain links TRBV10-3 to TRBJ2-7, with no clear D. Germline lookup yields CDR1 ENHRY and CDR2 SYGVKD. The CDR3 totals 12 residues. The V gene lost 2 bases and the J gene lost 4 bases, with 6 bases spanning the gap.

This clone was detected once. V is TRBV15 and J is TRBJ2-7; a weak D match, TRBD2 (6 bases). The length of the CDR3 is 14 residues. The germline V gene encodes CDR1 LNHNV and CDR2 YYDKDF (reference sequence). V was clipped by 1 base and J by 4 bases, with 11 bases between them. In DNA form, the CDR3 reads TGTGCCACCAGCAGAGGCGGGACTGGATACGAGCAGTACTTC. It specifies CATSRGGTGYEQYF.

The rearrangement joins TRBV11-2 to TRBJ2-7; D uncertain. Trimming stripped 3 bases from V and 0 bases from J, with 0 bases between. CDR1 and CDR2 (germline): SGHAT, FQNNGV. The CDR3 length is 11 residues. The CDR3 is CASSFSYEQYF. In nucleotides, the CDR3 is TGTGCCAGCAGCTTCTCCTACGAGCAGTACTTC.

The J gene is TRBJ2-3, the V gene TRBV10-3; 10 bases agree with TRBD1. Germline V gives CDR1 ENHRY, CDR2 SYGVKD. V lost 4 bases and J lost 4; bases outside the gene matches: 2. This CDR3 is 14 amino acids long. The CDR3 DNA sequence: TGTGCCATCAGTGCCGGGACAGGGGCAGATACGCAGTATTTT. Protein product: CAISAGTGADTQYF.

This chain uses TRBV5-6 with TRBJ2-2; D is perhaps TRBD2 (6 bases). Trimming shortened V by 2 bases and J by 6 bases, and 14 bases separated the two germline ends. The germline V gene encodes CDR1 SGHDT and CDR2 YYEEEE. This CDR3 has 15 residues. CDR3 amino acids: CASSFGGAFAGELFF. Here the CDR3 DNA reads TGTGCCAGCAGCTTTGGAGGGGCCTTCGCCGGGGAGCTGTTTTTT.

This clone has only one observation. The CDR3 sequence: CASTTPNSNYGYTF. CDR3 nucleotides: TGCGCCAGCACTACACCCAACTCTAACTATGGCTACACCTTC. The J gene is TRBJ1-2, the V gene TRBV10-2; D is uncertain. The germline CDR1 and CDR2 sequences are WSHSY and SAAADI. The V gene lost 7 bases and the J gene lost 0 bases, with 12 bases spanning the gap. The CDR3 extends over 14 amino acids.

The chain combines TRBV7-9 with TRBJ1-4; 10 bases line up with TRBD1. J gave up 8 bases and V 2 bases, and 5 bases lay outside the gene matches. Germline CDR1 reads SEHNR; CDR2 reads FQNEAQ (reference sequence). The CDR3 sequence is 15 residues long. The chain's CDR3 is CASSLTSGQGEKLFF. CDR3 bases: TGTGCCAGCAGCTTAACTTCGGGACAGGGGGAAAAACTGTTTTTT.

This chain joins TRBV7-2 and TRBJ2-7; D remains unclear. The V gene's germline CDR1 is SGHTA and CDR2 FQGNSA. Trimming stripped 1 base from V and 2 bases from J, with 9 bases between. This CDR3 has 14 amino acids. CDR3 residues: CASSLGIVAYEQYF. DNA for the CDR3: TGTGCCAGCAGCTTAGGAATAGTGGCCTACGAGCAGTACTTC.

The chain employs TRBV6-5 and TRBJ2-3; no firm D call. The ends were cut back, 6 bases at V and 5 bases at J, with 12 bases in the middle. Germline lookup yields CDR1 MNHEY and CDR2 SVGAGI. This CDR3 is built from 13 residues. This chain's CDR3 is CASRVHGVDTQYF. The CDR3 DNA sequence: TGTGCCAGCAGAGTCCACGGCGTAGATACGCAGTATTTT.

The chain couples TRBV19 to TRBJ2-1; 8 positions match TRBD2. This CDR3 contains 15 residues. CDR1 LNHDA and CDR2 SQIVND come from the germline V gene (reference sequence). J was trimmed by 5 bases and V by 6 bases; bases with no gene match: 9. The CDR3 loop is CASRLAGSRDNEQFF. CDR3 sequence (DNA): TGTGCCAGTAGGTTAGCGGGGTCCAGGGACAATGAGCAGTTCTTC.

This clone appeared a few times. The V and J genes are TRBV4-2 and TRBJ2-1, with D perhaps TRBD2 (5 bases). The CDR3 is 17 residues long. The germline V gene encodes CDR1 LGHNA and CDR2 YNFKEQ. V shed 0 bases and J shed 4 bases, with 16 bases lying between them. CDR3 sequence: CASSQDYGGPPYNEQFF. The CDR3, as DNA: TGTGCCAGCAGCCAAGATTATGGCGGGCCCCCGTACAATGAGCAGTTCTTC.

The CDR3 DNA follows: TGTGCCAGCAGTCCGACAGGGTCTAACTATGGCTACACCTTC. Translating it yields CASSPTGSNYGYTF. The chain has TRBV6-6 and TRBJ1-2; 7 bases map to TRBD1. The ends lost 5 bases at V and 0 bases at J; junction bases unmatched: 3. The CDR3 extends over 14 amino acids. The germline gives CDR1 MNHNY, CDR2 SVGAGI (reference sequence).

This clone rates as medium-sized. This clone may be a read error of a much larger clone one base away. Additional DNA sequences in this sample encode the identical CDR3. The chain couples TRBV30 to TRBJ2-1; D remains unclear. The V gene lost 4 bases and the J gene lost 2 bases, with 6 bases spanning the gap. CDR3 length: 12 amino acids. CDR1 GTSNPN and CDR2 SVGIG come from the germline V gene (reference sequence). The CDR3 region is CAWKGPYNEQFF. For the CDR3, the DNA is TGTGCCTGGAAAGGCCCCTACAATGAGCAGTTCTTC. Supplemented by reference TRBV30 and TRBJ2-1, the full variable domain reads SQTIHQWPATLVQPVGSPLSLECTVEGTSNPNLYWYRQAAGRGLQLLFYSVGIGQISSEVPQNLSASRPQDRQFILSSKKLLLSDSGFYLCAWKGPYNEQFFGPGTRLTVL.

This clone was seen a handful of times. The gene calls are TRBV5-5 and TRBJ2-2; TRBD1 matches 8 bases. V lost 5 bases, J lost 1 base, and 4 bases stayed unmatched. CDR1 SGHKS and CDR2 YYEKEE come from the germline V gene (reference sequence). The CDR3 is made up of 15 amino acids. CDR3 protein: CASRAGGWNTGELFF. The CDR3 nucleotides read TGTGCCAGCAGGGCAGGGGGCTGGAACACCGGGGAGCTGTTTTTT.

This clone was observed a few times. The chain is built from TRBV6-1 and TRBJ1-1; D might be TRBD1 (5 bases). V was trimmed by 0 bases and J by 8 bases, leaving 7 bases between them. Looked up from germline, CDR1 is MNHNS and CDR2 is SASEGT. The CDR3 runs to 12 residues. CDR3 sequence (DNA): TGTGCCAGCAGTGAAGCGGGGGGAGAAGCTTTCTTT. It translates to CASSEAGGEAFF.

This clone has more than one count but fewer than ten. This chain links TRBV10-2 with TRBJ1-4, with D possibly matching TRBD1 (5 bases). Trimming left V 4 bases short and J 0 bases short, with 12 bases between. CDR1 is WSHSY, CDR2 SAAADI, per germline. The CDR3 is 16 amino acids. CDR3 protein: CASSGGRGTTNEKLFF. CDR3 DNA sequence: TGCGCCAGCAGTGGGGGGAGGGGCACAACTAATGAAAAACTGTTTTTT.

The V and J genes are TRBV11-2 and TRBJ2-5; D is undetermined. This CDR3 is built from 13 residues. CDR1 and CDR2 (germline): SGHAT, FQNNGV. V was cut by 2 bases and J by 2 bases, with 6 bases left in between. CDR3 in DNA: TGTGCCAGCAGCTTACGCCGACAAGAGACCCAGTACTTC. The encoded protein is CASSLRRQETQYF.